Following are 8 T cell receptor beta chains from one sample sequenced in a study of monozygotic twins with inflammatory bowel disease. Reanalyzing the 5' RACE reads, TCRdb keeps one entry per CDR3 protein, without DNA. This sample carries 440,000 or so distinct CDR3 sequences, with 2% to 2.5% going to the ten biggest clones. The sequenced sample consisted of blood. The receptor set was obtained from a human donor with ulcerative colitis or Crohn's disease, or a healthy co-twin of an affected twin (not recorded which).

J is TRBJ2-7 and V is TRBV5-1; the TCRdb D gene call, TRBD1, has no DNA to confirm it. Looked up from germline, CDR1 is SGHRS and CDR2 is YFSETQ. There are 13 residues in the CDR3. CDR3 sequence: CASSPGQGMGQYF.

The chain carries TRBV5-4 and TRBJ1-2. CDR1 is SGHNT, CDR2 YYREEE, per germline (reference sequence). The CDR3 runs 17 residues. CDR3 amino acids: CASSFPGGRVANYGYTF.

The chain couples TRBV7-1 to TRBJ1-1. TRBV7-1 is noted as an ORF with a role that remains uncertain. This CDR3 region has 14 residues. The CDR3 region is CASSSLVGASEAFF.

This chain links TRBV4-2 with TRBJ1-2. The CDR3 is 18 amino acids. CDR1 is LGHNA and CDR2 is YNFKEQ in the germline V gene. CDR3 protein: CASSQVSAAGGMGYGYTF.

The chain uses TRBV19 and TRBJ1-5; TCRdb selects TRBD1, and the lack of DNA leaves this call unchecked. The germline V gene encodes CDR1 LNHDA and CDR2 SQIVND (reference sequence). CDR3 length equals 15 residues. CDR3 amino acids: CASRPGAYSNQPQHF.

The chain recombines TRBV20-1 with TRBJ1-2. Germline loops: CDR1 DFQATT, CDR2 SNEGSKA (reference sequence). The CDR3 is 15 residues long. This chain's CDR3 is CSARDLVERARGYTF.

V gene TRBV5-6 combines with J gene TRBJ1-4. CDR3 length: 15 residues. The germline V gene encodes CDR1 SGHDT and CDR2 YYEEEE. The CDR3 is CASSLGTDSNEKLFF.

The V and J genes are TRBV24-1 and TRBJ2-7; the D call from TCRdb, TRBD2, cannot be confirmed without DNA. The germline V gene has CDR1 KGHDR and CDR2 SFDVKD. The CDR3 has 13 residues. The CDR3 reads CATSQGSRAEQYF.